This is a list of T cell receptor beta chains from one sample in a study of T cell responses to AZD1222 COVID-19 vaccine. The assay was immunoSEQ multiplex PCR, and TCRdb's table has in-frame clones only and misses some. The profile shows roughly 100,000 clones, 93% of them singletons. Material: peripheral blood, obtained on day 0 of AZD1222 vaccination. The receptors stem from an adult in good health. Each CDR3 is given with its conserved first and last residue. The D gene is left open where the match is weak. Only part of the rows carry a size: once, few, many, or a class if the clone is expanded.

TRBD1,NA,TRBV7-3,13,TRBJ1-1,CASSFAGGTEAFF,TGTGCCAGCAGCTTCGCAGGGGGAACTGAAGCTTTCTTT
TRBD1,NA,TRBV28,15,TRBJ1-4,CASNRPGQTNEKLFF,TGTGCCAGCAACCGCCCGGGACAGACAAATGAAAAACTGTTTTTT
TRBD1,NA,TRBV5-1,15,TRBJ1-2,CASSSAGTGRDGYTF,TGCGCCAGCAGCTCCGCCGGGACAGGGAGGGACGGCTACACCTTC
NA,NA,TRBV30,12,TRBJ1-2,CAWVGLGPRYTF,TGTGCCTGGGTGGGACTGGGACCCCGCTACACCTTC
NA,NA,TRBV5-4,14,TRBJ2-2,CASRKHSNTGELFF,TGTGCCAGCCGAAAGCATTCGAACACCGGGGAGCTGTTTTTT
NA,NA,TRBV5-1,11,TRBJ2-1,CASRGVNEQFF,TGCGCCAGCCGCGGGGTAAATGAGCAGTTCTTC
TRBD1,few,TRBV7-8,15,TRBJ2-5,CASSERTGGGETQYF,TGTGCCAGCAGCGAACGGACAGGAGGAGGAGAGACCCAGTACTTC
NA,NA,TRBV11-2,11,TRBJ2-2,CASSLTGELFF,TGTGCCAGCAGCTTAACCGGGGAGCTGTTTTTT
NA,NA,TRBV28,12,TRBJ2-1,CASSLARNEQFF,TGTGCCAGCAGTTTAGCGAGAAATGAGCAGTTCTTC
NA,NA,TRBV4-1,14,TRBJ1-2,CASSPGWGDYGYTF,TGCGCCAGCAGCCCGGGATGGGGAGACTATGGCTACACCTTC
TRBD1,NA,TRBV30,13,TRBJ2-7,CAARDRDRYEQYF,TGTGCCGCCCGGGACAGGGATAGATACGAGCAGTACTTC
NA,NA,TRBV9,12,TRBJ2-2,CARGQNTGELFF,TGTGCCAGGGGACAAAACACCGGGGAGCTGTTTTTT
NA,NA,TRBV12-2,16,TRBJ2-3,CAPSDGGRAVTDTQYF,TGTGCCCCATCGGATGGCGGGAGGGCCGTTACAGATACGCAGTATTTT
TRBD1,NA,TRBV5-1,17,TRBJ1-2,CASSSTYGQGKVYGYTF,TGCGCCAGCAGCTCCACATATGGACAGGGAAAGGTCTATGGCTACACCTTC
NA,NA,TRBV2,14,TRBJ2-7,CASNLEGLSYEQYF,TGTGCCAGCAACCTAGAGGGACTCTCCTACGAGCAGTACTTC
TRBD1,once,TRBV7-8,14,TRBJ2-5,CASSSLTGEQTQYF,TGTGCCAGCAGCTCCTTGACAGGGGAACAGACCCAGTACTTC
NA,few,TRBV6-6,13,TRBJ2-1,CASDPFPDNEQFF,TGTGCCAGCGACCCGTTCCCCGACAATGAGCAGTTCTTC
NA,NA,TRBV14,12,TRBJ1-5,CASKVGFQPQHF,TGTGCCAGCAAAGTTGGGTTTCAGCCCCAGCATTTT
NA,NA,TRBV11-1,13,TRBJ1-1,CASSLLYGTEAFF,TGTGCCAGCAGCTTGCTGTATGGCACTGAAGCTTTCTTT
NA,NA,TRBV28,13,TRBJ1-2,CASSFGNNYGYTF,TGTGCCAGCAGTTTCGGCAATAACTATGGCTACACCTTC
NA,NA,TRBV3-1/TRBV3-2,16,TRBJ1-4,CASSTWQGVLKEKLFF,TGTGCCAGCAGCACTTGGCAGGGCGTTCTGAAAGAAAAACTGTTTTTT
NA,NA,TRBV28,14,TRBJ2-7,CASSFMASRYEQYF,TGTGCCAGCAGTTTCATGGCCTCCCGCTACGAGCAGTACTTC
NA,NA,TRBV15,13,TRBJ2-7,CATRRDGSYEQYF,TGTGCCACCAGGAGAGACGGTTCCTACGAGCAGTACTTC
TRBD2,NA,TRBV19,14,TRBJ2-1,CASSTSGRPNEQFF,TGTGCCAGTAGTACTAGCGGGAGACCCAATGAGCAGTTCTTC
TRBD2,NA,TRBV2,15,TRBJ2-1,CASSDSLAGNNEQFF,TGTGCCAGCAGTGATTCTTTAGCGGGGAACAATGAGCAGTTCTTC